The clone carrying this TCR beta chain was seen a few times. Its matching antigen is unknown. The entry originates in a study of T-cell memory formation after mild COVID-19. Study-wide results and limits: Among CD4+ contracting clones, most were CM and EM, and CD8+ ones EMRA.

Barcoded TCR alpha and TCR beta cDNA libraries with UMIs came from 5'RACE using constant-segment primers. TCRdb independently ran MiXCR on the 5' RACE reads; one entry per CDR3 protein. The sample holds 140,000 to 150,000 distinct CDR3 sequences, around 25% seen once. The CDR3 is made up of 16 amino acids. The ends lost 3 bases at V and 4 bases at J; junction bases unmatched: 7. Germline V gene sequence: CDR1 MNHNS, CDR2 SASEGT. The clonotype was recovered from an adult woman who had mild COVID-19 (a few samples of this study predate the infection). Cell type and time point are not known. The genes are TRBV6-1 and TRBJ1-1, with 11 nucleotides matching TRBD1. Input material: PBMCs or a T cell subset sorted from them (not recorded which). CDR3 DNA: TGTGCCAGCAGTGAGATTGGGACAGGGGGAGGCACTGAAGCTTTCTTT. This sequence encodes CASSEIGTGGGTEAFF.